Listed below are T cell receptor beta chains from one sample, sequenced in a study of blood T cell repertoires in COVID-19. Produced via immunoSEQ multiplex PCR; TCRdb's table is partial and in-frame only. The table lists around 180,000 clones, about four fifths of them singletons. Sequenced sample: peripheral blood. The receptors shown here come from a man aged 70 or older with active or convalescent COVID-19. Each CDR3 is given with its conserved first and last residue. The D gene is left open where the match is weak. Clone size is not always given. Where it is, it says once, few, many or a class for expanded clones.

J gene,clone size,V gene,D gene,CDR3 protein,CDR3 DNA
TRBJ1-1,-,TRBV6-5,TRBD1,CASTDRVGTEAFF,TGTGCCAGTACTGACAGGGTGGGAACTGAAGCTTTCTTT
TRBJ2-1,-,TRBV9,TRBD2,CASSPGLGTYNEQFF,TGTGCCAGCAGTCCAGGACTAGGTACCTACAATGAGCAGTTCTTC
TRBJ2-7,-,TRBV5-1,-,CASSSGPETGIYEQYF,TGCGCCAGCAGCTCTGGCCCCGAGACAGGAATCTACGAGCAGTACTTC
TRBJ2-1,-,TRBV29-1,TRBD2,CSTPAGLAGGSEQFF,TGCAGCACCCCGGCGGGACTAGCGGGAGGGAGTGAGCAGTTCTTC
TRBJ2-7,-,TRBV7-2,TRBD1,CASSSSLGQGAYEQYF,TGTGCCAGCAGCAGTAGTCTGGGACAGGGGGCCTACGAGCAGTACTTC
TRBJ2-3,-,TRBV11-2,TRBD2,CASSLSLAKDTQYF,TGTGCCAGCAGCTTATCACTAGCGAAGGATACGCAGTATTTT
TRBJ1-1,few,TRBV21-1,-,CAVSGGGANTEAFF,TGTGCCGTATCTGGGGGGGGCGCGAACACTGAAGCTTTCTTT
TRBJ2-5,-,TRBV5-4,TRBD1,CASSQDRGRETQYF,TGTGCCAGCAGCCAGGACAGGGGGCGAGAGACCCAGTACTTC
TRBJ2-5,-,TRBV2,TRBD2,CASSGGLAGGETQYF,TGTGCCAGCAGTGGCGGACTAGCGGGAGGAGAGACCCAGTACTTC
TRBJ1-4,-,TRBV6-6,TRBD1,CASRQGAHEKLFF,TGTGCCAGCCGACAGGGGGCGCATGAAAAACTGTTTTTT
TRBJ1-1,-,TRBV5-1,TRBD1,CASSPGTGNTEAFF,TGCGCCAGCAGCCCTGGGACAGGGAACACTGAAGCTTTCTTT
TRBJ1-1,-,TRBV9,-,CASSVAGGHTEAFF,TGTGCCAGCAGCGTAGCGGGAGGGCACACTGAAGCTTTCTTT
TRBJ2-1,-,TRBV15,TRBD1,CATSSPGQGARNEQFF,TGTGCCACCAGCAGCCCGGGACAGGGGGCGAGAAATGAGCAGTTCTTC
TRBJ1-4,once,TRBV30,-,CASGHNEKLFF,TGTGCCTCAGGACATAATGAAAAACTGTTTTTT
TRBJ1-5,-,TRBV6-2/TRBV6-3,-,CASSISRVPVNQPQHF,TGTGCCAGCAGCATTAGCCGGGTCCCCGTCAATCAGCCCCAGCATTTT
TRBJ2-5,-,TRBV11-2,TRBD2,CASSYSSGGAGETQYF,TGTGCCAGCAGTTATTCTAGCGGGGGGGCCGGAGAGACCCAGTACTTC
TRBJ1-1,-,TRBV27,TRBD1,CASSPRDRGNTEAFF,TGTGCCAGCAGTCCTCGGGACAGGGGAAACACTGAAGCTTTCTTT
TRBJ2-2,once,TRBV19,TRBD1,CASRQPGQGQTGELFF,TGTGCCAGTAGACAACCGGGACAGGGCCAAACCGGGGAGCTGTTTTTT
TRBJ1-5,-,TRBV30,TRBD1,CAWSGTGRGNQPQHF,TGTGCCTGGAGTGGGACAGGGAGGGGTAACCAGCCCCAGCATTTT
TRBJ2-2,few,TRBV7-9,-,CASSQIKSLSTGELFF,TGTGCCAGCAGCCAAATAAAGTCCTTGAGCACCGGGGAGCTGTTTTTT